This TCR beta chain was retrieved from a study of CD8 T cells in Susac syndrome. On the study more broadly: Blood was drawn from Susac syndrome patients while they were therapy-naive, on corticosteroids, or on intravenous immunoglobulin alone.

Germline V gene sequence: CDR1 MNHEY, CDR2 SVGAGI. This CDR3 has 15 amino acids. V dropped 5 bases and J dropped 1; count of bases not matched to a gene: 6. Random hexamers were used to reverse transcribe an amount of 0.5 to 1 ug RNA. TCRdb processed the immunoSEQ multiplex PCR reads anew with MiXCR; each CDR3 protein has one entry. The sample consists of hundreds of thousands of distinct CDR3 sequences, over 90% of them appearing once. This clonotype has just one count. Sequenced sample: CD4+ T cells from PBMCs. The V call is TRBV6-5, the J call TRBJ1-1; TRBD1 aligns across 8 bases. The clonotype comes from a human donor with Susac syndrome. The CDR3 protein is CASSRQGRANTEAFF. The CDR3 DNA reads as TGTGCCAGCAGTCGACAGGGGCGGGCGAACACTGAAGCTTTCTTT.